This paragraph reports one TCR beta chain. Losses at the gene ends were 3 bases for V and 4 bases for J; bases not matched to a gene: 8. CDR3 length: 15 amino acids. Looked up from germline, CDR1 is SGHNT and CDR2 is YYREEE (reference sequence). These data belong to a study of blood T cell repertoires in COVID-19. Background on the study: Samples came from the United States, Italy and Spain, spanning acute and convalescent COVID-19.

Here immunoSEQ multiplex PCR was the method, and the copy in TCRdb shows in-frame clones only, minus some. The table has fewer than 150,000 clones, around 87% seen once; the top ten hold under 30%. This chain uses TRBV5-4 with TRBJ1-1, with 8 bases that match TRBD1. The receptor was isolated from a woman in her seventies with acute or convalescent COVID-19. The sample was peripheral blood. CDR3 sequence: CASSSGDRRGTEAFF. The CDR3 coding sequence is TGTGCCAGCAGCTCCGGGGACAGGAGGGGCACTGAAGCTTTCTTT.